This T cell receptor (beta chain) was obtained from a study of metastatic and nonmetastatic thyroid tumors. In the original analysis: For papillary thyroid cancer, a distant-metastasis classifier was constructed from CDR3 differences observed across clinicopathological groups. From the PCR reads, TCRdb re-called clones with MiXCR. For this entry, the V and J calls and clone size follow TCRdb and not the study's own pipeline. The sample consists of tens of thousands of clones, around 20% of them appearing once. Among the patients, none had received any treatment before thyroid surgery. The germline V gene encodes CDR1 SGHDN and CDR2 FVKESK. There are 13 residues in the CDR3. V dropped 0 bases and J dropped 15 bases, with 12 bases sitting between them.

The chain recombines TRBV14 with TRBJ1-6; possibly TRBD1 for D (5 bases). The specimen sequenced was blood. This receptor was obtained from a female donor with papillary thyroid cancer or a benign thyroid nodule (not recorded which). Some clones in this sample may be carry-over from other donors' samples. Here the CDR3 reads CASSQDRGRLLHF. CDR3 DNA: TGTGCCAGCAGCCAAGATCGGGGCCGACTCCTCCACTTT.